This T cell receptor beta chain was sequenced for a study of OX40 agonist ivuxolimab in advanced cancers. Background on the study: Prior anti-PD-1, anti-PD-L1 or anti-CTLA-4 therapy was allowed; approximately 41% had some. Whole-study findings and limits: At 0.1 to 3.0 mg/kg and by week 6, CD4+ and CD8+ T cells in the blood had expanded clonally.

Assay: immunoSEQ multiplex PCR; the TCRdb copy retains only in-frame clones and omits some. This repertoire shows 50,000 or so clones, 80% to 85% found once; its top ten account for under 15%. This clone was detected once. Its antigen is unidentified. The sequencing here drew on CD4+ or CD8+ T cells sorted from blood, taken in a trial of the OX40 agonist ivuxolimab. This clonotype originated in an adult with an advanced solid tumor such as melanoma, head and neck, liver or kidney cancer.

The CDR3 sequence: CASSLARGLETQYF. The CDR3 DNA reads TGTGCCAGCAGCTTAGCTCGGGGGCTCGAGACCCAGTACTTC. The chain joins TRBV7-2 to TRBJ2-5; D may correspond to TRBD1 or TRBD2 (6 bases each). The CDR3 is 14 amino acids. Trimming removed 0 bases at V and 5 bases at J, with 10 bases between. Germline V gives CDR1 SGHTA, CDR2 FQGNSA.